This T cell receptor beta chain was retrieved from a study of T cell responses to AZD1222 COVID-19 vaccine. Study-wide context: Analysis merged second doses at about 4 or about 12 weeks. Study results and limitations: The study found Spike-specific TCR breadth and depth rose after two AZD1222 doses. Nearly half of the spike-specific TCRs reportedly recognize variant regions that carry no mutations.

Notes on this clone: Antigen specificity is unknown.

Repertoires were generated with immunoSEQ multiplex PCR, while TCRdb's copy carries only in-frame clones and drops some. The sample holds roughly 130,000 clones; around 94% are singletons and the top ten take roughly 1.8%. CDR1 and CDR2 from the germline V gene are SGHRS and YFSETQ. The length of the CDR3 is 16 residues. Trimming at V came to 6 bases and at J to 7 bases, leaving 12 bases not matched to a gene. Specimen: peripheral blood, collected on day 0 of AZD1222 vaccination. The J gene is TRBJ2-2, the V gene TRBV5-1, with 10 bases fitting TRBD2. This clonotype was obtained from an adult in good health. In DNA form, the CDR3 reads TGCGCCAGCAAGTCTAGCGGGAGTGGCTTGGGCGGGGAGCTGTTTTTT. It yields the protein CASKSSGSGLGGELFF.